Each of the 19 T cell receptor beta chains below was sequenced from the same sample in a study of cytomegalovirus exposure and HLA in healthy donors. In the PCR, 60 Vbeta and 13 Jbeta primers were used. Data came from immunoSEQ multiplex PCR; TCRdb stores just in-frame clones and leaves some out. The sample holds more than 95,000 clones, roughly 72% seen once. Sequenced sample: PBMCs. The source is a woman between 18 and 29 years old in good health and CMV-seropositive.

Of note for this clone: Other DNA sequences in this sample translate to the same CDR3. The V and J genes are TRBV30 and TRBJ2-7, with D uncertain. Germline V gives CDR1 GTSNPN, CDR2 SVGIG (reference sequence). V shed 0 bases and J shed 4 bases, with 4 bases lying between them. The CDR3 spans 11 residues. In DNA form, the CDR3 reads TGTGCCTGGAGTGTTTCGTACGAGCAGTACTTC. This codes for CAWSVSYEQYF.

This chain joins TRBV7-8 and TRBJ1-1; 11 bases agree with TRBD1. Germline V CDR1 and CDR2: SGHVS, FQNEAQ. The CDR3 contains 15 residues. The V and J ends lost 4 bases and 2 bases, in that order; junction bases with no gene match: 3. The DNA of the CDR3 is TGTGCCAGCAGCTACGGACAGGGGGCTAACACTGAAGCTTTCTTT. Translating gives CASSYGQGANTEAFF.

The chain couples TRBV13 to TRBJ2-1; D is uncertain. Germline V gene sequence: CDR1 PRHDT, CDR2 FYEKMQ (reference sequence). Deletions cut 2 bases from V and 0 bases from J, with 8 bases between. The CDR3 length is 15 residues. CDR3 protein: CASSLQAYSYNEQFF. The CDR3 DNA reads TGTGCCAGCAGCTTACAAGCGTACTCCTACAATGAGCAGTTCTTC. The variable domain in full, with the rest retrieved from reference TRBV13 and TRBJ2-1, is AAGVIQSPRHLIKEKRETATLKCYPIPRHDTVYWYQQGPGQDPQFLISFYEKMQSDKGSIPDRFSAQQFSDYHSELNMSSLELGDSALYFCASSLQAYSYNEQFFGPGTRLTVL.

The sample holds one count of this clone. The chain carries TRBV7-9 and TRBJ1-4; the match to TRBD1 covers 7 bases. The V gene's germline CDR1 is SEHNR and CDR2 FQNEAQ (reference sequence). The V segment lost 5 bases and the J segment 8 bases; nucleotides outside the gene matches: 5. The CDR3 totals 13 residues. The CDR3 nucleotides read TGTGCCAGCAGCAACGGACAGGACGAAAAACTGTTTTTT. Encoded protein: CASSNGQDEKLFF.

The genes are TRBV5-1 and TRBJ1-2, with 9 bases fitting TRBD1. The V and J ends lost 4 bases and 8 bases, in that order; junction bases with no gene match: 15. The CDR3 sequence is 16 residues long. The germline V gene has CDR1 SGHRS and CDR2 YFSETQ. The CDR3 bases are TGCGCCAGCAGCCTAGGGACAGGGAGACTCCCGGAGGGCTACACCTTC. Translating gives CASSLGTGRLPEGYTF.

The chain joins TRBV5-1 to TRBJ2-1; 12 bases agree with TRBD2. This CDR3 contains 14 residues. Trimming removed 3 bases from V and 10 bases from J; junction bases left unmatched: 5. Germline-derived CDR1 and CDR2 are SGHRS and YFSETQ. CDR3 DNA: TGCGCCAGCAGCTCGGGACTAGCGGGCGAAGAGCAGTTCTTC. It encodes CASSSGLAGEEQFF.

The chain uses TRBV7-2 and TRBJ1-6, with 7 positions matching TRBD1. The CDR3 has 15 amino acids. V shed 5 bases and J 8 bases; nucleotides not matched to a gene: 9. The germline V gene encodes CDR1 SGHTA and CDR2 FQGNSA. The DNA for the CDR3 is TGTGCCAGCAGCCCCCGGACAGGTTTTGATTCACCCCTCCACTTT. It translates to CASSPRTGFDSPLHF.

The rearrangement links TRBV19 to TRBJ1-5, with 9 positions matching TRBD1. Germline CDR1 is LNHDA and CDR2 is SQIVND (reference sequence). With V trimmed by 3 bases and J by 6 bases, 3 bases remained unmatched. The CDR3 has 14 residues. As DNA, the CDR3 is TGTGCCAGTAGTATTGGGACAGGGAGTCAGCCCCAGCATTTT. The encoded protein is CASSIGTGSQPQHF.

The rearrangement joins TRBV2 to TRBJ2-2, with D possibly TRBD2 on 6 matching bases. Germline V gene lookup returns CDR1 SNHLY and CDR2 FYNNEI. The V end lost 6 bases, the J end lost 3 bases, and 14 bases lay between the germline ends. There are 15 residues in the CDR3. CDR3 coding DNA: TGTGCCAGCAGCTCCCTCCAGCGGGACACCGGGGAGCTGTTTTTT. Translated, it gives CASSSLQRDTGELFF.

The rearrangement links TRBV5-4 to TRBJ2-3; D might be TRBD1 (5 bases). Germline V CDR1 and CDR2: SGHNT, YYREEE (reference sequence). V was trimmed by 3 bases and J by 2 bases, leaving 13 bases between them. The CDR3 extends over 15 amino acids. The DNA of the CDR3 is TGTGCCAGCAGCTCTCAACAGGTTACCACAGATACGCAGTATTTT. Translating gives CASSSQQVTTDTQYF.

The chain carries TRBV29-1 and TRBJ1-1; 9 bases map to TRBD1. The CDR3 extends over 12 amino acids. The V gene's germline CDR1 is SQVTM and CDR2 ANQGSEA. CDR3 nucleotide sequence: TGCACGGGGGTAGGAGGGACAGGGAGAGCTTTCTTT. This codes for CTGVGGTGRAFF.

J is TRBJ1-1 and V is TRBV5-1, with 11 nucleotides matching TRBD1. With V trimmed by 6 bases and J by 6 bases, 10 bases remained unmatched. The CDR3 extends over 15 amino acids. Looked up from germline, CDR1 is SGHRS and CDR2 is YFSETQ. The CDR3, as DNA: TGCGCCAGCACCCATTTTTCGGGACAGGGGGCTGAAGCTTTCTTT. Its translation: CASTHFSGQGAEAFF.

The chain has TRBV5-1 and TRBJ1-2; D remains unclear. The ends were cut back, 0 bases at V and 4 bases at J, with 7 bases in the middle. The CDR3 length is 13 residues. Germline values: CDR1 SGHRS, CDR2 YFSETQ. The CDR3 DNA reads TGCGCCAGCAGCTTGGCCGAGGTCTATGGCTACACCTTC. Translated, it gives CASSLAEVYGYTF. The whole variable domain, remainder taken from reference TRBV5-1 and TRBJ1-2, is KAGVTQTPRYLIKTRGQQVTLSCSPISGHRSVSWYQQTPGQGLQFLFEYFSETQRNKGNFPGRFSGRQFSNSRSEMNVSTLELGDSALYLCASSLAEVYGYTFGSGTRLTVV.

Only a few counts were recorded for this clone. Other DNA sequences from this sample encode an identical CDR3 as well. The chain joins TRBV13 to TRBJ2-3; D gene unclear. The CDR3 contains 12 residues. The V gene's germline CDR1 is PRHDT and CDR2 FYEKMQ (reference sequence). V was clipped by 0 bases and J by 5 bases, with 3 bases between them. The CDR3 here is CASSLGRDTQYF. In DNA, the CDR3 is TGTGCCAGCAGCTTAGGTCGAGATACGCAGTATTTT.

The gene calls are TRBV14 and TRBJ2-1, with 13 positions matching TRBD2. Germline lookup yields CDR1 SGHDN and CDR2 FVKESK. The CDR3 sequence is 17 residues long. The J segment lost 8 bases and the V segment lost 4 bases, leaving 11 bases of the junction unmatched. DNA for the CDR3: TGTGCCAGCAGCCCTCTCCTGACTAGCGGGAGGACCTATGAGCAGTTCTTC. It codes for CASSPLLTSGRTYEQFF.

This clone occurred a few times. This chain links TRBV6-1 with TRBJ2-7; D unclear. The CDR3 totals 11 residues. The V gene's germline CDR1 is MNHNS and CDR2 SASEGT. V gave up 2 bases and J gave up 3 bases, with 2 bases separating them. CDR3 loop: CASSEYYEQYF. CDR3 DNA sequence: TGTGCCAGCAGTGAATACTACGAGCAGTACTTC.

V is TRBV6-6 and J is TRBJ2-1, with TRBD2 matching over 11 bases. CDR1 and CDR2 (germline): MNHNY, SVGAGI (reference sequence). Losses at the gene ends were 6 bases for V and 5 bases for J; bases not matched to a gene: 6. The CDR3 is made up of 15 amino acids. The CDR3 bases are TGTGCCAGCAGCGAGGGACTAGCGGACGACAATGAGCAGTTCTTC. Translation gives CASSEGLADDNEQFF.

V usage is TRBV19 and J usage is TRBJ2-2, with D maybe TRBD1 (6 bases). CDR1 is LNHDA and CDR2 is SQIVND in the germline V gene (reference sequence). The ends were cut back, 7 bases at V and 6 bases at J, with 18 bases in the middle. CDR3 length equals 15 residues. The chain's CDR3 is CASTDSRPDPGELFF. CDR3 nucleotide sequence: TGTGCCAGTACGGACAGTCGTCCTGATCCCGGGGAGCTGTTTTTT.

The chain couples TRBV5-8 to TRBJ1-4; D not certain. CDR1 and CDR2 from the germline V gene are SGHTS and YDEGEE. The germline V and J ends were trimmed by 0 bases and 14 bases, with 17 bases remaining between them. CDR3 length: 14 residues. The DNA for the CDR3 is TGTGCCAGCAGCTTGGACACAGCCATGGTTGGGCTGTTTTTT. Protein: CASSLDTAMVGLFF. The full variable domain, completed using reference TRBV5-8 and TRBJ1-4, is EAGVTQSPTHLIKTRGQQATLRCSPISGHTSVYWYQQALGLGLQFLLWYDEGEERNRGNFPPRFSGRQFPNYSSELNVNALELEDSALYLCASSLDTAMVGLFFGSGTQLSVL.